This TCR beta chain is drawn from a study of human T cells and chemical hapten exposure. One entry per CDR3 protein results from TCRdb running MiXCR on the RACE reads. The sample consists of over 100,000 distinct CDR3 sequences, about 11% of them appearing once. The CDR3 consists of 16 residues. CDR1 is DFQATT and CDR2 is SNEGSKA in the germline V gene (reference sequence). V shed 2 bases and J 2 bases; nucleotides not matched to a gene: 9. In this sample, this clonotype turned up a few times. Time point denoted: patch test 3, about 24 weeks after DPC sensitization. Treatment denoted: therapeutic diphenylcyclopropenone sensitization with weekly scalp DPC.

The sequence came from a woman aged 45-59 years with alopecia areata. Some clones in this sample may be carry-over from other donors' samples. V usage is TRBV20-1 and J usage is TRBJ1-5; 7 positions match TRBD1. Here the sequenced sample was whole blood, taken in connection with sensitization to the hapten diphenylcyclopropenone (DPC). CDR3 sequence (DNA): TGCAGTGCTAGAAACCCAACAGGGGATGGCAATCAGCCCCAGCATTTT. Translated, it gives CSARNPTGDGNQPQHF.